This T cell receptor (beta chain) was retrieved from a study of T-cell memory formation after mild COVID-19. Study summary: TCR clusters were largely donor specific.

This clonotype was seen a few times. Its antigen is not identified. Study-wide results and caveats: The authors did not confirm SARS-CoV-2 specificity of second-wave clones peaking day 37. CD4+ clones that contracted lay mainly in CM and EM; CD8+ ones lay in EMRA.

This CDR3 has 14 amino acids. Trimming took off 5 bases at V and 0 bases at J, with 10 bases between the two ends. The germline V gene has CDR1 MNHNY and CDR2 SVGAGI (reference sequence). TCRdb redid the calling of the 5' RACE reads with MiXCR, one entry per CDR3 protein. The sample shows 450,000 or so distinct CDR3 sequences, 25% of them seen only once. The receptor was isolated from an adult woman who had mild COVID-19 (a few samples of this study predate the infection). Cell type and time point are not known. The chain joins TRBV6-6 to TRBJ1-1; D is perhaps TRBD1 (5 bases). Sequenced: PBMCs or a T cell subset sorted from them (not recorded which). CDR3 residues: CASSTSTVNTEAFF. Written as DNA, the CDR3 is TGTGCCAGCAGTACCTCGACAGTGAACACTGAAGCTTTCTTT.